The 18 T cell receptor beta chains given below trace back to one sample, sequenced in a study of shared clonotypes between healthy human individuals. Assay used: immunoSEQ multiplex PCR; TCRdb lists only in-frame clones, some missing. This sample has 1,400,000 or so clones, with approximately 98.5% found just once. The sequenced material came from naive CD4+ T cells sorted from blood. Subset in this sample: CD45RA+ positively selected. Receptors originate from a man aged 25 to 40 in good health.

Regarding this clone: Additional DNA sequences in this sample encode the identical CDR3. The chain combines TRBV5-1 with TRBJ2-1; 11 nucleotides align to TRBD2. With 2 bases clipped from V and 5 bases from J, the junction kept 3 bases outside the gene matches. The germline V gene has CDR1 SGHRS and CDR2 YFSETQ. This CDR3 contains 15 residues. CDR3 sequence: CASSFGLAGNNEQFF. In DNA, the CDR3 is TGCGCCAGCAGCTTTGGACTAGCGGGTAACAATGAGCAGTTCTTC.

Worth noting for this clone: The sample has other DNA sequences that encode this CDR3 too. Written as DNA, the CDR3 is TGCGCCAGCAGCTTACCGGGCAGCTCCTACGAGCAGTACTTC. It specifies CASSLPGSSYEQYF. This chain joins TRBV5-1 and TRBJ2-7; D is unresolved. V lost 2 bases and J lost 0, with 9 bases in between. The length of the CDR3 is 14 residues. CDR1 and CDR2 (germline): SGHRS, YFSETQ.

The chain couples TRBV19 to TRBJ1-2; no definite D call. V was trimmed by 2 bases and J by 5 bases, leaving 15 bases between them. The length of the CDR3 is 15 residues. Germline loops: CDR1 LNHDA, CDR2 SQIVND (reference sequence). CDR3 protein: CASSITTGNTYGYTF. DNA of the CDR3: TGTGCCAGTAGTATAACGACGGGGAATACGTATGGCTACACCTTC.

The J gene is TRBJ2-6, the V gene TRBV4-3, with 8 positions matching TRBD1. The ends lost 4 bases at V and 1 base at J; junction bases unmatched: 15. Germline CDR1 reads LGHNA; CDR2 reads YSLEER. The CDR3 spans 20 residues. The CDR3 DNA reads as TGCGCCAGCAGCCCAGCCAGTCAGGGGGCGCTGGTTTCTGGGGCCAACGTCCTGACTTTC. Its translation: CASSPASQGALVSGANVLTF.

The chain couples TRBV7-2 to TRBJ2-7; a weak D match, TRBD2 (5 bases). Germline lookup yields CDR1 SGHTA and CDR2 FQGNSA. The CDR3 is made up of 15 amino acids. V lost 3 bases and J lost 2, with 14 bases in between. CDR3 in amino acids: CASSFITRPTYEQYF. The CDR3 region has the DNA TGTGCCAGCAGCTTTATCACTAGACCCACCTACGAGCAGTACTTC.

The chain has TRBV28 and TRBJ2-7; a possible D gene is TRBD1 (6 bases). The CDR3 contains 17 residues. The germline V gene encodes CDR1 MDHEN and CDR2 SYDVKM. The V end lost 4 bases, the J end lost 0 bases, and 19 bases lay between the germline ends. The CDR3, as DNA: TGTGCCAGCAGTTCGCCCGCCTGGACAGTGGACTCCTACGAGCAGTACTTC. It codes for CASSSPAWTVDSYEQYF.

The chain recombines TRBV5-5 with TRBJ1-1; TRBD1 is a possible D gene (5 bases). Germline CDR1 SGHKS, CDR2 YYEKEE (reference sequence). The CDR3 runs to 15 residues. Trimming cost V 1 base and J 3 bases, with 13 bases left between them. Here the CDR3 DNA reads TGTGCCAGCAGCTTGCAGGCCAGGGCGGACACTGAAGCTTTCTTT. Translating gives CASSLQARADTEAFF.

The chain joins TRBV29-1 to TRBJ2-1; 9 bases agree with TRBD2. V lost 4 bases and J lost 0; bases outside the gene matches: 7. The CDR3 is made up of 16 amino acids. Per germline, CDR1 SQVTM and CDR2 ANQGSEA. CDR3 sequence (DNA): TGCAGCGTTGCGGTTAGCGGGAGTAGCTCCTACAATGAGCAGTTCTTC. It specifies CSVAVSGSSSYNEQFF.

The chain couples TRBV6-5 to TRBJ2-7; a possible D gene is TRBD1 (5 bases). CDR3 length: 14 amino acids. The V gene's germline CDR1 is MNHEY and CDR2 SVGAGI. V was clipped by 5 bases and J by 4 bases, with 15 bases between them. DNA for the CDR3: TGTGCCAGCAGTCAAACGGCCCAGGGATACGAGCAGTACTTC. Translating gives CASSQTAQGYEQYF.

The V call is TRBV5-1, the J call TRBJ2-5, with D possibly being TRBD2 (6 bases). The CDR3 length is 21 residues. Trimming left V 5 bases short and J 4 bases short, with 36 bases between. Germline CDR1 is SGHRS and CDR2 is YFSETQ. As DNA, the CDR3 is TGCGCCAGCAGTTTACGGGGGTCCAAGACACGGCCCCACAGCTTCCCAGAGACCCAGTACTTC. Translating gives CASSLRGSKTRPHSFPETQYF.

This chain links TRBV28 with TRBJ2-7; D possibly uses TRBD1 or TRBD2 (7 bases each). In germline, CDR1 is MDHEN, CDR2 SYDVKM. The CDR3 has 17 residues. V was cut by 3 bases and J by 0 bases, with 18 bases left in between. The CDR3 DNA reads TGTGCCAGCAGTTTGCTGAGCGGGACAGCCACCTCCTACGAGCAGTACTTC. This codes for CASSLLSGTATSYEQYF.

This chain uses TRBV18 with TRBJ2-3, with unresolved D. The CDR3 has 16 residues. The germline CDR1 and CDR2 sequences are KGHSH and LQKENI. The V gene lost 0 bases and the J gene lost 2 bases, with 12 bases spanning the gap. The CDR3 is CASSPPTGRTTDTQYF. CDR3 DNA: TGTGCCAGCTCACCACCGACGGGCAGAACCACAGATACGCAGTATTTT.

CDR3: CASSQRPGLAGPQETQYF. CDR3 in DNA: TGCGCCAGCAGCCAACGACCGGGCCTAGCGGGTCCTCAAGAGACCCAGTACTTC. The V and J genes are TRBV4-3 and TRBJ2-5; 8 bases agree with TRBD2. From germline, CDR1 is LGHNA and CDR2 YSLEER. This CDR3 spans 18 amino acids. After removal of 2 bases from V and 2 bases from J, the junction contained 13 bases not matched to a gene.

V is TRBV5-6 and J is TRBJ1-1; the D is unclear. The CDR3 runs 14 residues. Trimming left V 0 bases short and J 1 base short, with 7 bases between. Germline assignment: CDR1 SGHDT and CDR2 YYEEEE. CDR3 protein: CASSLAGRNTEAFF. DNA of the CDR3: TGTGCCAGCAGCTTGGCCGGGAGGAACACTGAAGCTTTCTTT.

The chain couples TRBV19 to TRBJ2-2; D gene ambiguous. The CDR3 spans 14 residues. The V end lost 3 bases, the J end lost 6 bases, and 11 bases lay between the germline ends. Germline CDR1 and CDR2: LNHDA and SQIVND (reference sequence). For the CDR3, the DNA is TGTGCCAGTAGTATCCTTGACGGTGCCGGGGAGCTGTTTTTT. Protein sequence: CASSILDGAGELFF. Complete variable domain (other parts from reference TRBV19 and TRBJ2-2): DGGITQSPKYLFRKEGQNVTLSCEQNLNHDAMYWYRQDPGQGLRLIYYSQIVNDFQKGDIAEGYSVSREKKESFPLTVTSAQKNPTAFYLCASSILDGAGELFFGEGSRLTVL.

This rearrangement joins TRBV5-4 to TRBJ2-7; TRBD1 agrees at 7 bases. The V segment lost 0 bases and the J segment 6 bases; nucleotides outside the gene matches: 9. Looked up from germline, CDR1 is SGHNT and CDR2 is YYREEE (reference sequence). CDR3 size: 15 residues. DNA for the CDR3: TGTGCCAGCAGCTTGGCCGCGACAGGGCCATCCGAGCAGTACTTC. Translated, it gives CASSLAATGPSEQYF. The variable domain in full, completed from reference TRBV5-4 and TRBJ2-7, reads ETGVTQSPTHLIKTRGQQVTLRCSSQSGHNTVSWYQQALGQGPQFIFQYYREEENGRGNFPPRFSGLQFPNYSSELNVNALELDDSALYLCASSLAATGPSEQYFGPGTRLTVT.

The chain links TRBV11-2 to TRBJ2-7; 8 positions agree with TRBD1. Trimming removed 5 bases from V and 2 bases from J; junction bases left unmatched: 8. The CDR3 has 15 residues. The germline gives CDR1 SGHAT, CDR2 FQNNGV. Here the CDR3 DNA reads TGTGCCAGCAGCAAACCCGGGACAGGAGCCTACGAGCAGTACTTC. This sequence encodes CASSKPGTGAYEQYF.

The rearrangement uses TRBV14 and TRBJ1-1, with D possibly matching TRBD1 (5 bases). The germline gives CDR1 SGHDN, CDR2 FVKESK. CDR3 length: 12 residues. Trimming pared 6 bases from V and 8 bases from J, leaving 13 bases between. As DNA, the CDR3 is TGTGCCAGCAGTGAAACAGGATTAGAAGCTTTCTTT. It translates to CASSETGLEAFF.